The 16 T cell receptor beta chains below all came from one sample that was sequenced in a study of CD8 T cells in Susac syndrome. Random hexamers primed reverse transcription of 0.5 to 1 ug RNA. Each CDR3 protein is one row after TCRdb ran MiXCR on the immunoSEQ multiplex PCR reads. The sample contains roughly 200,000 distinct CDR3 sequences, 85% to 95% of which appear only once. The sequencing input was CD8+ T cells from PBMCs. These receptors were taken from a human donor with multiple sclerosis.

As DNA, the CDR3 is TGTGCCAGCAGTTTAGGGATCGCCACTGAAGCTTTCTTT. Translation: CASSLGIATEAFF. The chain employs TRBV12-3 or TRBV12-4 and TRBJ1-1; D not resolved. The CDR3 sequence is 13 residues long. V dropped 1 base and J dropped 4 bases, with 7 bases sitting between them.

In its sample, this clonotype was seen once. The rearrangement uses TRBV29-1 and TRBJ2-5, with D hard to call. Looked up from germline, CDR1 is SQVTM and CDR2 is ANQGSEA. Trimming took 7 bases from V and 7 from J, leaving 19 bases between them. The CDR3 covers 13 residues. The CDR3 DNA follows: TGCAGCGCCATCGGGCCATACAGAGGGACCCAGTACTTC. Amino acids: CSAIGPYRGTQYF.

In this sample, this clonotype turned up once. V and J are TRBV9 and TRBJ2-1, with TRBD2 matching over 12 bases. Trimming took 0 bases from V and 9 from J; bases not matched to a gene: 1. Germline-derived CDR1 and CDR2 are SGDLS and YYNGEE. The length of the CDR3 is 14 residues. CDR3 region: CASSVGLAGVEQFF. The DNA of the CDR3 is TGTGCCAGCAGCGTAGGACTAGCGGGAGTTGAGCAGTTCTTC.

V and J are TRBV2 and TRBJ2-7, with 9 positions matching TRBD1. The germline gives CDR1 SNHLY, CDR2 FYNNEI. The trim removed 8 bases at V and 3 bases at J, leaving 11 bases unmatched. The CDR3 has 15 amino acids. The DNA for the CDR3 is TGTGCCAGCCGGGGACAGGGTATTGGGGGCTACGAGCAGTACTTC. It encodes CASRGQGIGGYEQYF.

The chain has TRBV15 and TRBJ2-5; no definite D call. Trimming cost V 5 bases and J 1 base, with 14 bases left between them. Germline CDR1 reads LNHNV; CDR2 reads YYDKDF (reference sequence). CDR3 size: 15 residues. Here the CDR3 DNA reads TGTGCCACCAGCCTCCCGTATGTGGCCCAAGAGACCCAGTACTTC. It yields the protein CATSLPYVAQETQYF.

A single count supports this clonotype. This chain links TRBV7-9 with TRBJ1-1; D gene unclear. From germline, CDR1 is SEHNR and CDR2 FQNEAQ (reference sequence). The V end lost 5 bases, the J end lost 11 bases, and 24 bases lay between the germline ends. The CDR3 totals 15 residues. The CDR3 nucleotides read TGTGCCAGCAGCCCCACCCTCCTGACTCTATTGGGGGCTTTCTTT. Encoded protein: CASSPTLLTLLGAFF.

V gene TRBV20-1 combines with J gene TRBJ2-3; D gene uncertain. From germline, CDR1 is DFQATT and CDR2 SNEGSKA (reference sequence). CDR3 size: 15 residues. The V and J ends lost 6 bases and 1 base respectively, with 17 bases between them. CDR3 in DNA: TGCAGTGCCAACGATCAGACACAGCGCACAGATACGCAGTATTTT. The encoded protein is CSANDQTQRTDTQYF.

The genes are TRBV3-1 and TRBJ2-1; 7 bases are a match to TRBD2. The CDR3 extends over 13 amino acids. Per germline, CDR1 LGHDT and CDR2 YNNKEL (reference sequence). After removal of 8 bases from V and 6 bases from J, the junction contained 7 bases not matched to a gene. In DNA, the CDR3 is TGTGCCAGCCTCGCGAGCGGGATCAATGAGCAGTTCTTC. Protein product: CASLASGINEQFF.

The rearrangement links TRBV28 to TRBJ2-7; a weak D match, TRBD2 (6 bases). The V gene's germline CDR1 is MDHEN and CDR2 SYDVKM. V lost 5 bases and J 5 bases, leaving 16 bases between the germline ends. CDR3 length: 14 amino acids. CDR3 bases: TGTGCCAGCAGTACGACGGCGGGATTGGACGAGCAGTACTTC. It yields the protein CASSTTAGLDEQYF.

The gene calls are TRBV7-8 and TRBJ2-1; 8 bases fit TRBD1. After removal of 5 bases from V and 7 bases from J, the junction contained 13 bases not matched to a gene. CDR3 size: 16 residues. The germline gives CDR1 SGHVS, CDR2 FQNEAQ. The CDR3 bases are TGTGCCAGCAGCCGAGGGCAGGGGGCGCGGTGGAATGAGCAGTTCTTC. The encoded protein is CASSRGQGARWNEQFF.

J is TRBJ1-1 and V is TRBV9; D is uncertain. The germline CDR1 and CDR2 sequences are SGDLS and YYNGEE. Trimming left V 0 bases short and J 5 bases short, with 11 bases between. This CDR3 has 14 amino acids. In DNA form, the CDR3 reads TGTGCCAGCAGCGTAGGAATGGCGGCGACTGAAGCTTTCTTT. Its protein product is CASSVGMAATEAFF.

This chain joins TRBV3-1 and TRBJ1-1; possible D gene TRBD1, 5 bases. CDR3 length: 16 residues. Germline V lookup: CDR1 LGHDT, CDR2 YNNKEL (reference sequence). V was clipped by 1 base and J by 1 base, with 13 bases between them. The CDR3 loop is CASSQVLTASNTEAFF. The CDR3 DNA reads as TGTGCCAGCAGCCAAGTATTGACAGCCTCGAACACTGAAGCTTTCTTT.

The chain recombines TRBV28 with TRBJ2-3; 9 nucleotides line up with TRBD2. Germline V CDR1 and CDR2: MDHEN, SYDVKM. The V and J ends lost 0 bases and 4 bases, in that order; junction bases with no gene match: 5. CDR3 length: 16 residues. CDR3 coding DNA: TGTGCCAGCAGTTTATGGGCGGGAGGGCGATCAGATACGCAGTATTTT. Its translation: CASSLWAGGRSDTQYF.

The chain recombines TRBV11-2 with TRBJ2-5, with 10 positions matching TRBD2. CDR1 and CDR2 (germline): SGHAT, FQNNGV. The CDR3 spans 17 residues. V shed 0 bases and J 5 bases; nucleotides not matched to a gene: 9. The CDR3: CASSLEVASGRWETQYF. The CDR3 DNA follows: TGTGCCAGCAGCTTAGAGGTTGCTAGCGGGAGATGGGAGACCCAGTACTTC. The whole variable domain, remainder taken from reference TRBV11-2 and TRBJ2-5, is EAGVAQSPRYKIIEKRQSVAFWCNPISGHATLYWYQQILGQGPKLLIQFQNNGVVDDSQLPKDRFSAERLKGVDSTLKIQPAKLEDSAVYLCASSLEVASGRWETQYFGPGTRLLVL.

The rearrangement joins TRBV29-1 to TRBJ2-7, with D hard to call. Germline V lookup: CDR1 SQVTM, CDR2 ANQGSEA. The CDR3 consists of 11 residues. Trimming removed 6 bases from V and 3 bases from J, with 9 bases in between. CDR3 region: CSVHADYEQYF. The CDR3 DNA reads as TGCAGCGTACACGCAGACTACGAGCAGTACTTC.

The chain has TRBV3-1 and TRBJ2-1; TRBD2 might be the D (5 bases). Germline assignment: CDR1 LGHDT and CDR2 YNNKEL (reference sequence). V lost 0 bases to trimming and J lost 6 bases, with 12 bases between them. This CDR3 spans 15 amino acids. In DNA form, the CDR3 reads TGTGCCAGCAGCCAAGATTCCGGGAACTTCAATGAGCAGTTCTTC. Translation gives CASSQDSGNFNEQFF.